This TCR beta chain was captured by sequencing in a study of blood T cell repertoires in COVID-19. About the study: Specimens from acute and convalescent COVID-19 originated in the United States, Italy and Spain. T cells, B-cell-depleted T cells, or PBMCs supplied cDNA or gDNA.

Per the study methods: Amplification of reference gene primers provided the estimated nucleated cell counts. Sequencing was performed with immunoSEQ multiplex PCR; in TCRdb, only in-frame clones are kept and a portion is missing. V and J calls and clone size are as listed in that table; D and trimming were resolved from the DNA. The table records some 75,000 clones, approximately 84% of them present only once. Recruited during active infection, patients (from Seattle) were subsequently followed longitudinally. The germline V gene has CDR1 LNHDA and CDR2 SQIVND (reference sequence). CDR3 size: 15 residues. V was pared by 3 bases and J by 5 bases, with 16 bases between. The count of this clone is one.

This chain uses TRBV19 with TRBJ2-5; possibly TRBD2 for D (6 bases). This TCR came from a man aged 50 to 59 with COVID-19, enrolled during active disease. The sample comprised peripheral blood. CDR3 sequence (DNA): TGTGCCAGTAGTATCTCCGCGGTTGGGGGGGAGACCCAGTACTTC. Its protein product is CASSISAVGGETQYF.